This T cell receptor (beta chain) was captured by sequencing in a study of blood T cell repertoires in COVID-19. This CDR3 comprises 15 residues. The germline gives CDR1 LNHNV, CDR2 YYDKDF (reference sequence). V dropped 1 base and J dropped 1 base, with 5 bases sitting between them. As processed by the authors: From reference gene primer amplification, estimates of nucleated cell counts were derived. The protocol was immunoSEQ multiplex PCR, while the TCRdb copy is restricted to in-frame clones and leaves out a portion. V, J and clone size are taken as reported in that table, and D and trimming were inferred from the DNA itself. The table lists hundreds of thousands of clones, 70% to 90% of them singletons. Those who participated ranged in age from 18 to 89 years and resided in around 22 US areas.

Sequencing used PBMCs or T cells enriched from blood (not recorded which). The chain carries TRBV15 and TRBJ2-6; tentatively, D is TRBD1 (5 bases). This TCR was recovered from a man aged 25-45 years who had recovered from COVID-19. CDR3 coding DNA: TGTGCCACCAGCAGAGCAGGGTCTGGGGCCAACGTCCTGACTTTC. Encoded protein: CATSRAGSGANVLTF.